A selection of T cell receptor beta chains follows, all from one sample in a study of tumor and adjacent non-tumor tissue in lung cancer. TCRdb re-analysed the multiplex PCR reads in MiXCR, keeping a single row per CDR3 protein. This sample carries about 67,000 distinct CDR3 sequences, around three quarters of them seen once, and the ten largest clones take less than 50%. Material: distant non-tumor lung tissue. The receptors here all came from a man between 60 and 70 years old with non-small cell lung cancer. Both conserved end residues are part of each CDR3. D genes are given only for firm matches. Expanded clones are given a class, and other clones once, few, many or no size at all.

>TRBJ2-3|.|TRBV29-1|.
CSVPRGQDLSRDTQYF
TGCAGCGTTCCCCGGGGTCAGGATTTAAGCAGAGATACGCAGTATTTT
>TRBJ2-5|.|TRBV6-5|.
CASSPRVRQYF
TGTGCCAGCAGTCCCCGGGTCAGGCAGTACTTC
>TRBJ2-5|.|TRBV10-3|.
CAISESRALPETQHF
TGTGCCATCAGTGAGTCGAGGGCACTACCAGAGACCCAGCACTTC
>TRBJ2-7|.|TRBV4-2|TRBD1
CASSPTGGGDEQYF
TGCGCCAGCAGCCCTACAGGGGGTGGGGACGAGCAGTACTTC
>TRBJ2-1|.|TRBV10-2|.
CASSESEGDGNEQLF
TGCGCAAGCAGTGAGTCGGAGGGGGATGGTAATGAGCAGCTCTTC
>TRBJ2-5|.|TRBV24-1|.
CATSDLLGGETQYF
TGTGCCACCAGTGATTTGCTAGGCGGTGAGACCCAGTACTTC
>TRBJ2-3|.|TRBV6-1|.
CAPSDGLGATDTQYF
TGTGCCCCCAGTGACGGCCTAGGAGCGACAGATACGCAGTATTTT
>TRBJ2-7|.|TRBV6-5|TRBD2
CVSTGLAGGSGFAYEQYF
TGTGTCAGCACCGGACTAGCGGGAGGGTCGGGGTTTGCCTACGAGCAGTACTTC
>TRBJ2-5|.|TRBV29-1|.
CSIADMYQETQYF
TGCAGCATTGCCGACATGTACCAAGAGACCCAATACTTC
>TRBJ1-1|.|TRBV5-1|TRBD1
CTSSLGQGIEAFF
TGCACCAGCAGCTTGGGACAGGGCATTGAGGCTTTCTTT
>TRBJ2-1|.|TRBV4-1|.
CASNQGRNYNDQFF
TGCGCCAGCAACCAAGGACGCAACTACAATGACCAGTTCTTC
>TRBJ2-1|few|TRBV7-6|.
CASSSSGLSSSYNEQFF
TGTGCCAGCAGCTCCTCGGGACTTTCGAGCTCCTACAATGAGCAGTTCTTC
>TRBJ2-7|.|TRBV11-3|TRBD2
CANSEGLAGWNGQYF
TGTGCCAACAGCGAGGGACTAGCGGGATGGAACGGGCAGTACTTC
>TRBJ2-6|many|TRBV11-2|.
CASSLSAGANVLTF
TGTGCCAGCAGTCTCTCTGCTGGGGCCAACGTCCTGACTTTC
>TRBJ2-3|.|TRBV20-1|.
CSASNTSPTHNTRYF
TGCAGTGCTAGCAATACTAGCCCTACCCATAATACGCGGTATTTT
>TRBJ2-7|.|TRBV4-1|TRBD1
CASNQLPGGASLYEKYF
TGCGCCAGCAACCAATTGCCAGGGGGCGCTTCTCTGTACGAGAAGTACTTC
>TRBJ1-1|many|TRBV5-4|.
CASRREGLTEAFF
TGTGCCAGCAGACGCGAGGGGCTCACTGAAGCTTTCTTT
>TRBJ2-3|.|TRBV12-3/TRBV12-4|.
CASSFWVPDTDTQYF
TGTGCCAGCAGTTTTTGGGTCCCAGACACGGATACGCAGTATTTT
>TRBJ2-6|.|TRBV6-1|.
CASSDNSEVNVLTF
TGTGCCAGCAGTGACAACTCTGAGGTCAACGTTCTGACTTTC
>TRBJ1-1|.|TRBV29-1|TRBD1
CSALAGGDNEAFF
TGCAGCGCTTTGGCAGGGGGGGACAATGAAGCTTTCTTT
>TRBJ2-3|.|TRBV13|.
CARSLARQNRDTQYF
TGTGCTAGGAGCTTAGCGAGACAGAACAGAGATACGCAGTATTTT
>TRBJ2-7|once|TRBV29-1|.
CSVVSGPVIYEQYF
TGCAGTGTTGTGTCGGGGCCAGTTATATACGAGCAGTACTTC
>TRBJ1-1|.|TRBV6-5|.
CASSYSGHVSTEAFF
TGTGCCAGCAGTTACAGCGGTCATGTCTCCACTGAAGCTTTCTTT
>TRBJ1-5|.|TRBV6-1|.
CASSETGGNTDTQHF
TGTGCCAGCAGTGAGACTGGCGGGAATACAGATACGCAGCATTTT
>TRBJ2-3|.|TRBV12-3/TRBV12-4|.
CASSPTRTSDTQYF
TGTGCCAGCAGTCCCACACGGACCTCAGATACGCAGTATTTT
>TRBJ1-1|.|TRBV5-4|.
CASRGEGLTEAFF
TGTGCCAGTAGAGGCGAGGGGCTCACTGAAGCTTTCTTT
>TRBJ1-5|once|TRBV6-1|.
CASSSGRSTDMQHF
TGTGCCAGCAGTTCGGGGCGTTCGACAGATATGCAGCATTTT
>TRBJ2-2|many|TRBV5-1|.
CASHINGRSGELFF
TGCGCCAGCCATATAAACGGGCGGTCCGGGGAGCTGTTTTTT
>TRBJ2-2|.|TRBV11-2|TRBD2
CSSILGRTSHTGDLFF
TGTTCCAGCATCCTGGGGAGGACTAGTCACACCGGGGATCTGTTTTTT
>TRBJ2-1|.|TRBV6-2/TRBV6-3|.
CASSFNILGSFPPEQFF
TGTGCCAGCAGTTTCAATATTCTCGGGAGTTTCCCCCCTGAGCAGTTCTTT
>TRBJ2-7|.|TRBV20-1|TRBD1
CSARALRTGDYGQYF
TGCAGTGCTAGAGCCCTTCGGACAGGGGATTACGGGCAGTACTTC
>TRBJ1-4|once|TRBV4-2|.
CASNPQGAANEKLFF
TGTGCCAGCAACCCGCAAGGCGCAGCTAATGAAAAACTGTTTTTT
>TRBJ1-1|few|TRBV6-1|.
CASGGLGTEAFF
TGTGCCAGCGGGGGCTTGGGCACTGAAGCTTTCTTT
>TRBJ2-2|.|TRBV11-1|TRBD1
CAISYISGTGEPFF
TGTGCCATCAGCTATATTAGTGGCACAGGGGAGCCGTTTTTT
>TRBJ1-1|few|TRBV29-1|.
CSVRGITNTEAFF
TGCAGCGTTCGGGGAATCACCAACACTGAAGCTTTCTTT
>TRBJ2-1|.|TRBV11-3|.
CASSQGAGGGNEQFF
TGTGCGAGCAGCCAGGGGGCGGGAGGTGGCAATGAGCAGTTCTTC
>TRBJ2-2|.|TRBV4-2|TRBD2
CASSQRPPGTSVSGELFF
TGTGCCAGCAGCCAAAGACCCCCCGGAACTAGCGTTTCCGGGGAGCTATTTTTT
>TRBJ2-5|once|TRBV29-1|TRBD1
CSVIGQGRVGGTQHF
TGCAGCGTCATCGGACAGGGGCGCGTAGGAGGGACCCAGCACTTC
>TRBJ2-5|.|TRBV29-1|.
CSVETGIRETHYF
TGCAGCGTTGAAACAGGTATACGAGAGACCCATTACTTC
>TRBJ2-2|medium-sized|TRBV6-5|TRBD2
CASTTLAGNTGELFF
TGTGCCAGCACCACACTAGCGGGAAACACCGGGGAGCTGTTTTTT
>TRBJ2-7|.|TRBV12-3/TRBV12-4|.
CTSSFLGSSHEQYF
TGTACCAGCAGTTTTCTTGGGAGCTCCCATGAGCAGTACTTC
>TRBJ2-7|.|TRBV29-1|.
CNIEARGEQYF
TGCAACATTGAAGCTAGGGGGGAGCAGTACTTC
>TRBJ2-2|.|TRBV29-1|TRBD1
CNGSSGQGIGGELFF
TGCAACGGTAGCTCGGGACAGGGAATCGGCGGGGAGCTGTTTTTT
>TRBJ2-2|.|TRBV11-1|.
CASSNTSGTGEPLF
TGTGCCAGCAGCAATACTAGTGGTACCGGGGAGCCGTTATTT
>TRBJ1-2|.|TRBV28|.
CASSPLGTKSGYTF
TGTGCTAGCAGCCCACTAGGGACCAAAAGTGGCTACACCTTC
>TRBJ2-1|many|TRBV29-1|.
CSGWGGRGSPPSRSNEQFF
TGCAGCGGCTGGGGGGGGCGCGGGAGCCCGCCATCGAGGAGCAATGAGCAGTTCTTC
>TRBJ2-7|.|TRBV19|TRBD1
CASSTGTGFYEQYF
TGTGCCAGTAGTACCGGGACAGGGTTCTACGAGCAGTACTTC
>TRBJ2-1|.|TRBV29-1|.
CSVEDLGGWSSYNQQFF
TGCAGCGTTGAAGATCTAGGCGGCTGGAGCTCCTACAATCAGCAGTTCTTC
>TRBJ1-3|once|TRBV4-2|.
CACSQATAFTGNTIYF
TGTGCCTGCAGCCAAGCCACAGCCTTCACTGGAAACACCATATATTTT
>TRBJ2-7|.|TRBV20-1|.
CSTRDLANFNHEPYF
TGCAGTACTAGAGATTTGGCAAATTTCAATCACGAGCCGTACTTT
>TRBJ2-2|.|TRBV6-1|.
CASSEPALNIGEMFF
TGTGCCAGCAGTGAACCAGCATTGAACATCGGGGAGATGTTTTTT
>TRBJ2-7|.|TRBV30|TRBD2
CAWRLAGGLYEQYF
TGTGCCTGGAGACTAGCGGGAGGATTATACGAGCAGTACTTC
>TRBJ1-6|few|TRBV4-1|.
CASSQVLTGSPLHF
TGCGCCAGCAGCCAAGTCCTTACAGGCTCACCCCTCCACTTT
>TRBJ2-5|.|TRBV6-6|.
CASASRMPQETQYF
TGTGCTAGCGCATCCAGGATGCCCCAAGAGACCCAGTACTTC
>TRBJ2-3|.|TRBV5-6|.
CASSLSTGALLSTDTHYF
TGTGCCAGTAGCTTGTCTACAGGTGCCCTGCTTAGCACAGATACGCATTATTTT